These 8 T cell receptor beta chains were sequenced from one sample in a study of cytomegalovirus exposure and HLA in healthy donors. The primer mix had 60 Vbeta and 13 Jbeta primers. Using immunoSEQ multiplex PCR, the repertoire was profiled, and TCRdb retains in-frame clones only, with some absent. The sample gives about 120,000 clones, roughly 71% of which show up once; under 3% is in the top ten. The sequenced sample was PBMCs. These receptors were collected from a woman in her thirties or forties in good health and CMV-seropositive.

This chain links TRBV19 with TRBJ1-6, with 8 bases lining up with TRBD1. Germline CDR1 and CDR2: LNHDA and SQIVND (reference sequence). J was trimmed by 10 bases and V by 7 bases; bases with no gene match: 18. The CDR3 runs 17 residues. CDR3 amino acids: CASTPDRTGRVKSPLHF. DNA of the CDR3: TGTGCCAGTACCCCGGATCGGACAGGGAGGGTTAAATCACCCCTCCACTTT. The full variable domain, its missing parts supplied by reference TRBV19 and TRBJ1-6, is DGGITQSPKYLFRKEGQNVTLSCEQNLNHDAMYWYRQDPGQGLRLIYYSQIVNDFQKGDIAEGYSVSREKKESFPLTVTSAQKNPTAFYLCASTPDRTGRVKSPLHFGNGTRLTVT.

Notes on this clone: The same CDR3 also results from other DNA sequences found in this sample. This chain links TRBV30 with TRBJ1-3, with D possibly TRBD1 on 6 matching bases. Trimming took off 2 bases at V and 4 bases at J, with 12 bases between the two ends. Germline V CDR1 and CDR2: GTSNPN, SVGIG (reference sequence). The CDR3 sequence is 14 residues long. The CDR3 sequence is CAWSTGTSGNTIYF. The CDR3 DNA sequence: TGTGCCTGGAGTACAGGGACCTCCGGAAACACCATATATTTT.

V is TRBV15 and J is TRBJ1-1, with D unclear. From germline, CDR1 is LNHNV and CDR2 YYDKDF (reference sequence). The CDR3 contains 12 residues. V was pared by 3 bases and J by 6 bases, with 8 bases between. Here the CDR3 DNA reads TGTGCCACCAGCAGTTATCCGGCTGAAGCTTTCTTT. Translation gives CATSSYPAEAFF.

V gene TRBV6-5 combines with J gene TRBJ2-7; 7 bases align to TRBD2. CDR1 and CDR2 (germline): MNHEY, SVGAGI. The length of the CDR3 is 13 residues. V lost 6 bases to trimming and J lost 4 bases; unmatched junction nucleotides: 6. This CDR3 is CASSLTSWYEQYF. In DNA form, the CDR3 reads TGTGCCAGCAGCTTGACTAGCTGGTACGAGCAGTACTTC.

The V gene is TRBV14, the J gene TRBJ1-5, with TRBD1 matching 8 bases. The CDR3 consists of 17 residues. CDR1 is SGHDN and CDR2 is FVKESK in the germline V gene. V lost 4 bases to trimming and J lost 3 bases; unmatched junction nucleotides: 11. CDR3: CASSPFNDRGNNQPQHF. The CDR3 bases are TGTGCCAGCAGCCCATTCAACGACAGGGGAAACAATCAGCCCCAGCATTTT.

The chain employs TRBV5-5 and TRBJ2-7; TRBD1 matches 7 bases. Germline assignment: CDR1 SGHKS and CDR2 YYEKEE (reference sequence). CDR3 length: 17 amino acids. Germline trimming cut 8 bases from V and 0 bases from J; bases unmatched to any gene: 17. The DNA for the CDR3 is TGTGCCAGTTCGATCTTGACAGGGATAGGCGGCTCCTACGAGCAGTACTTC. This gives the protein CASSILTGIGGSYEQYF.

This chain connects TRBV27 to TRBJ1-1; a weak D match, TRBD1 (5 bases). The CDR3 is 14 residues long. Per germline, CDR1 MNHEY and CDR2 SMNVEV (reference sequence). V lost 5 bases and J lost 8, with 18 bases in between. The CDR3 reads CASSPLDSPNEAFF. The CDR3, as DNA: TGTGCCAGCAGTCCGCTAGACAGCCCCAACGAAGCTTTCTTT.

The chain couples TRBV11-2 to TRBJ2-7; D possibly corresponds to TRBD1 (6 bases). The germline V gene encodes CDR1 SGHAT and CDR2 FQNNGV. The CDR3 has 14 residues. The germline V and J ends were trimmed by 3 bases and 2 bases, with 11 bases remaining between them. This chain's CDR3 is CASSFRTVTYEQYF. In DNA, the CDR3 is TGTGCCAGCAGCTTCCGGACAGTCACCTACGAGCAGTACTTC.